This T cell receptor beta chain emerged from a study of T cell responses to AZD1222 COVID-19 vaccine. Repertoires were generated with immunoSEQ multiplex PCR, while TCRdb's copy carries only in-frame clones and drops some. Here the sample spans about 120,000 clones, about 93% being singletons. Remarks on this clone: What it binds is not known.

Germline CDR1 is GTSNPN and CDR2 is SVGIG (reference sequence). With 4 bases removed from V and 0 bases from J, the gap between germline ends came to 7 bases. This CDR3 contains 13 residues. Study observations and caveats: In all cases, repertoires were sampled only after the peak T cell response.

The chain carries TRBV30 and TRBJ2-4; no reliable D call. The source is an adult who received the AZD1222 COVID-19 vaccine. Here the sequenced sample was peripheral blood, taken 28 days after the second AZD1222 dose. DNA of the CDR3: TGTGCCTGGAAAGGGCTAGCCAAAAACATTCAGTACTTC. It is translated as CAWKGLAKNIQYF.